Below are 27 T cell receptor beta chains sequenced from a single sample in a study of T cell responses to AZD1222 COVID-19 vaccine. TCRdb's table, derived via immunoSEQ multiplex PCR, lists solely in-frame clones and lacks some. Counted here are 130,000 or so clones, around 89% occurring once; the ten biggest clones make up roughly 11%. The material was peripheral blood, obtained on day 0 of MenACWY control vaccination. The receptors were gathered from an adult in good health.

The V call is TRBV2, the J call TRBJ2-1, with TRBD1 matching over 9 bases. This CDR3 contains 18 residues. CDR1 and CDR2 from the germline V gene are SNHLY and FYNNEI. With V trimmed by 4 bases and J by 0 bases, 10 bases remained unmatched. Here the CDR3 reads CASSGTGDNNLSYNEQFF. The DNA of the CDR3 is TGTGCCAGCAGTGGGACAGGGGATAACAACCTCTCCTACAATGAGCAGTTCTTC.

The J gene is TRBJ2-4, the V gene TRBV7-8; no definite D call. Germline V CDR1 and CDR2: SGHVS, FQNEAQ. The ends were cut back, 5 bases at V and 2 bases at J, with 19 bases in the middle. This CDR3 region has 17 residues. The CDR3 reads CASSPMFIAGSKNIQYF. In DNA, the CDR3 is TGTGCCAGCAGCCCAATGTTCATAGCAGGATCCAAAAACATTCAGTACTTC.

The J gene is TRBJ2-7, the V gene TRBV29-1, with 8 bases identical to TRBD1. Trimming at V came to 7 bases and at J to 5 bases, leaving 13 bases not matched to a gene. This CDR3 has 14 amino acids. Per the germline V gene, CDR1 is SQVTM and CDR2 is ANQGSEA. The CDR3 here is CSAGGSTGANEQYF. CDR3 DNA: TGCAGCGCAGGGGGATCGACAGGGGCGAACGAGCAGTACTTC.

The CDR3 here is CASSLDRDSGNTIYF. DNA for the CDR3: TGTGCCAGCAGTTTAGACCGAGACTCTGGAAACACCATATATTTT. This chain links TRBV27 with TRBJ1-3; no firm D call. CDR3 length equals 15 residues. Germline CDR1 MNHEY, CDR2 SMNVEV (reference sequence). V lost 2 bases to trimming and J lost 0 bases, with 8 bases between them.

This clone was found a few times. The chain uses TRBV7-9 and TRBJ2-3, with TRBD2 matching 12 bases. CDR1 and CDR2 from the germline V gene are SEHNR and FQNEAQ (reference sequence). The CDR3 runs 17 residues. Losses at the gene ends were 0 bases for V and 6 bases for J; bases not matched to a gene: 7. The CDR3 reads CASSLAASGRVRDTQYF. In DNA, the CDR3 is TGTGCCAGCAGCTTAGCTGCTAGCGGGAGGGTCCGGGATACGCAGTATTTT.

This sequence joins TRBV2 and TRBJ2-1; D gene unclear. CDR1 is SNHLY, CDR2 FYNNEI, per germline. CDR3 length equals 14 residues. The V end was cut by 1 base, the J end by 5 bases, with 9 bases between. DNA of the CDR3: TGTGCCAGCAGTGAAGAGGCTACAAACAATGAGCAGTTCTTC. It is translated as CASSEEATNNEQFF.

The J gene is TRBJ1-1, the V gene TRBV12-3 or TRBV12-4; D perhaps matches TRBD1 (6 bases). The CDR3 length is 13 residues. V lost 2 bases and J lost 5, with 9 bases in between. The CDR3 sequence: CASSLQGRTEAFF. CDR3 nucleotide sequence: TGTGCCAGCAGTTTACAGGGGAGGACTGAAGCTTTCTTT.

The V and J genes are TRBV7-3 and TRBJ2-2; D remains ambiguous. Trimming took off 2 bases at V and 4 bases at J, with 5 bases between the two ends. Germline V gene sequence: CDR1 SGHTA, CDR2 FQGTGA. The CDR3 has 13 residues. CDR3 bases: TGTGCCAGCAGCTTAGAATCCACCGGGGAGCTGTTTTTT. It specifies CASSLESTGELFF. Using reference TRBV7-3 and TRBJ2-2 for the parts outside the CDR3, the full variable domain is GAGVSQTPSNKVTEKGKYVELRCDPISGHTALYWYRQSLGQGPEFLIYFQGTGAADDSGLPNDRFFAVRPEGSVSTLKIQRTERGDSAVYLCASSLESTGELFFGEGSRLTVL.

This clone was detected only a few times. The chain links TRBV19 to TRBJ2-1; 8 bases align to TRBD1. This CDR3 contains 13 residues. Germline-derived CDR1 and CDR2 are LNHDA and SQIVND (reference sequence). With 5 bases clipped from V and 10 bases from J, the junction kept 7 bases outside the gene matches. The CDR3 sequence is CASSVTGGSEQFF. The CDR3 DNA is TGTGCCAGTAGTGTTACAGGGGGGAGCGAGCAGTTCTTC.

The CDR3 loop reads CASSYSGPDARDTQYF. The CDR3 coding sequence is TGTGCCAGCAGTTACTCCGGGCCAGACGCACGTGACACGCAGTATTTT. The rearrangement links TRBV6-5 to TRBJ2-3, with no clear D. Per the germline V gene, CDR1 is MNHEY and CDR2 is SVGAGI. V lost 0 bases, J lost 9 bases, and 19 bases lay in between. The CDR3 contains 16 residues.

The chain employs TRBV5-5 and TRBJ2-4; D call uncertain. CDR1 is SGHKS, CDR2 YYEKEE, per germline (reference sequence). Trimming removed 0 bases at V and 0 bases at J, with 7 bases between. CDR3 length: 15 amino acids. CDR3 sequence: CASSLGRVAKNIQYF. The DNA of the CDR3 is TGTGCCAGCAGCTTGGGGCGAGTAGCCAAAAACATTCAGTACTTC.

V is TRBV10-2 and J is TRBJ2-1; unclear D gene. V lost 5 bases and J 7 bases, leaving 18 bases between the germline ends. The CDR3 sequence is 15 residues long. Germline V CDR1 and CDR2: WSHSY, SAAADI. Written as DNA, the CDR3 is TGCGCCAGCAGTCGTGGGATCGAGGTCCGGAATGAGCAGTTCTTC. Residues: CASSRGIEVRNEQFF.

J is TRBJ1-5 and V is TRBV29-1; 7 nucleotides align to TRBD1. CDR1 and CDR2 (germline): SQVTM, ANQGSEA. The CDR3 is 14 amino acids. V was clipped by 6 bases and J by 0 bases; unmatched bases: 5. The CDR3 loop reads CSVAQGNSNQPQHF. The CDR3 bases are TGCAGCGTCGCACAGGGGAATAGCAATCAGCCCCAGCATTTT. The whole variable domain, filled in from reference TRBV29-1 and TRBJ1-5, reads SAVISQKPSRDICQRGTSLTIQCQVDSQVTMMFWYRQQPGQSLTLIATANQGSEATYESGFVIDKFPISRPNLTFSTLTVSNMSPEDSSIYLCSVAQGNSNQPQHFGDGTRLSIL.

This sequence joins TRBV5-5 and TRBJ2-2; D uncertain. This CDR3 spans 13 amino acids. CDR1 and CDR2 from the germline V gene are SGHKS and YYEKEE (reference sequence). Between the trimmed V and J ends, which lost 2 bases and 7 bases, there was a span of 9 bases. DNA for the CDR3: TGTGCCAGCAGCTTTGGGTTGAGCGGGGAGCTGTTTTTT. It translates to CASSFGLSGELFF.

This clone was counted only a few times. The rearrangement links TRBV30 to TRBJ2-1, with TRBD2 identical over 11 bases. The length of the CDR3 is 15 residues. CDR1 GTSNPN and CDR2 SVGIG come from the germline V gene (reference sequence). The V segment lost 1 base and the J segment 1 base; nucleotides outside the gene matches: 0. CDR3: CAWSGLAGSYNEQFF. For the CDR3, the DNA is TGTGCCTGGAGTGGACTAGCGGGATCCTACAATGAGCAGTTCTTC.

The gene calls are TRBV19 and TRBJ1-1; TRBD1 matches at 8 bases. The CDR3 is made up of 13 amino acids. The V gene's germline CDR1 is LNHDA and CDR2 SQIVND (reference sequence). J was trimmed by 4 bases and V by 8 bases; bases with no gene match: 6. DNA of the CDR3: TGTGCCAGTGGACAGGGTGTTGGCACTGAAGCTTTCTTT. This codes for CASGQGVGTEAFF.

V usage is TRBV9 and J usage is TRBJ2-2, with no clear D. The CDR3 spans 15 residues. V was trimmed by 0 bases and J by 2 bases, leaving 8 bases between them. The germline V gene has CDR1 SGDLS and CDR2 YYNGEE. The CDR3 here is CASSVGSSNTGELFF. CDR3 nucleotides: TGTGCCAGCAGCGTAGGGAGTAGCAACACCGGGGAGCTGTTTTTT.

This clone appeared a single time. V and J are TRBV4-3 and TRBJ2-7, with D unresolved. The V end was cut by 0 bases, the J end by 12 bases, with 15 bases between. This CDR3 comprises 13 residues. Germline assignment: CDR1 LGHNA and CDR2 YSLEER. The CDR3 DNA reads TGCGCCAGCAGCCAAGATCTGGTAAGGGTTCTGTACTTC. Its translation is CASSQDLVRVLYF.

The chain employs TRBV29-1 and TRBJ2-3; TRBD1 is a possible D gene (6 bases). CDR1 is SQVTM and CDR2 is ANQGSEA in the germline V gene. V was pared by 6 bases and J by 4 bases, with 17 bases between. The CDR3 is 14 residues long. CDR3 DNA: TGCAGCGTCTGCCAGGGGAATGGGGCAGATACGCAGTATTTT. Translating it yields CSVCQGNGADTQYF.

This clone was picked up a small number of times. The CDR3 loop reads CASSRQLTTEAFF. CDR3 DNA sequence: TGTGCCAGCAGTCGACAGTTAACCACTGAAGCTTTCTTT. The chain couples TRBV28 to TRBJ1-1; perhaps TRBD1 as D (5 bases). Per the germline V gene, CDR1 is MDHEN and CDR2 is SYDVKM. CDR3 length: 13 residues. V lost 5 bases, J lost 4 bases, and 11 bases lay in between.

The gene calls are TRBV6-1 and TRBJ2-7, with 9 bases that match TRBD2. V lost 1 base to trimming and J lost 4 bases; unmatched junction nucleotides: 5. This CDR3 is 15 amino acids long. Germline V gene lookup returns CDR1 MNHNS and CDR2 SASEGT. CDR3 residues: CASSEVAGDSYEQYF. Here the CDR3 DNA reads TGTGCCAGCAGTGAAGTAGCGGGAGATTCGTACGAGCAGTACTTC.

The gene calls are TRBV7-8 and TRBJ1-1; possible D gene TRBD1, 5 bases. Germline V gene sequence: CDR1 SGHVS, CDR2 FQNEAQ. The CDR3 runs to 15 residues. The V and J ends lost 5 bases and 2 bases respectively, with 15 bases between them. The CDR3 coding sequence is TGTGCCAGCAGCCCAGAAGCAGGGCTCAACACTGAAGCTTTCTTT. Translating gives CASSPEAGLNTEAFF.

This chain connects TRBV6-5 to TRBJ2-1, with 9 nucleotides matching TRBD1. The CDR3 sequence is 13 residues long. From germline, CDR1 is MNHEY and CDR2 SVGAGI. V was pared by 6 bases and J by 4 bases, with 1 base of the junction left unmatched. CDR3 in DNA: TGTGCCAGCAGGGGACAGGGATACAATGAGCAGTTCTTC. Protein sequence: CASRGQGYNEQFF.

V is TRBV2 and J is TRBJ2-2; 8 bases are a match to TRBD2. The germline V gene encodes CDR1 SNHLY and CDR2 FYNNEI. V lost 7 bases and J lost 6; bases outside the gene matches: 10. The CDR3 consists of 15 residues. CDR3 nucleotide sequence: TGTGCCAGCATTAAGCGGGAGTTAATAGCCGGGGAGCTGTTTTTT. It encodes CASIKRELIAGELFF.

The chain joins TRBV11-3 to TRBJ2-3; 7 positions agree with TRBD2. V lost 5 bases to trimming and J lost 4 bases; unmatched junction nucleotides: 12. The germline V gene has CDR1 SGHNT and CDR2 YENEEA. The CDR3 is 16 residues long. This chain's CDR3 is CASSPGRSAGADTQYF. DNA for the CDR3: TGTGCCAGCAGCCCCGGACGGAGCGCGGGGGCAGATACGCAGTATTTT.

The chain recombines TRBV7-8 with TRBJ1-2; D is unclear. Germline CDR1 SGHVS, CDR2 FQNEAQ. V lost 2 bases and J lost 1, with 8 bases in between. CDR3 length: 14 amino acids. The CDR3, as DNA: TGTGCCAGCAGCTTACTGGTTGGTAACTATGGCTACACCTTC. It yields the protein CASSLLVGNYGYTF.

As DNA, the CDR3 is TGCGCCAGCAGCCAGAGGGGGGACTCCTACGAGCAGTACTTC. Protein sequence: CASSQRGDSYEQYF. This sequence joins TRBV4-3 and TRBJ2-7, with D perhaps matching TRBD1 or TRBD2 (6 bases each). Germline CDR1 is LGHNA and CDR2 is YSLEER. Trimming shortened V by 3 bases and J by 0 bases, and 9 bases separated the two germline ends. The CDR3 is 14 residues long.